This T cell receptor (beta chain) was sequenced during a study of PD-1 blockade in mismatch repair-deficient tumors (TCRdb year 2017). Notes on the research overall: The trial enrolled 85 to 100 consecutive patients with approximately eleven mismatch repair-deficient cancer types between September 2013 and 2016, all previously treated and progressing. Tumor-associated T cell clones were tracked in the peripheral blood of patients responding to PD-1 blockade by deep sequencing of TCR CDR3 regions. General conclusions and limits of the study: Tumor-resident clones, often undetectable in blood before treatment, expanded rapidly after pembrolizumab and then contracted, generally before radiologic responses.

Regarding this clone: No cognate antigen has been identified for it. The DNA is omitted, as the CDR3 cannot be located on it reliably, and the CDR3 follows TCRdb's listing.

The library was generated by the immunoSEQ multiplex PCR assay. The source is immuneACCESS, and TCRdb retained only in-frame sequences with V and J called. Part of the clones is not carried over; for the studies checked, unresolved V genes explain less than half of this, and the remainder is unexplained. Present in this sample are 60,000 to 70,000 clones, around 88% of which were seen just once. Over 11% of the sample belongs to the ten largest clones. For each enrolled patient, mismatch repair deficiency was established using either polymerase chain reaction or immunohistochemistry. TCR sequencing was carried out for three patients who responded to pembrolizumab therapy. Pembrolizumab PD-1 blockade was prospectively tested in advanced mismatch repair-deficient cancers, regardless of tissue of origin, in the phase II trial. Peripheral blood T cell samples were serially collected before and at multiple times after PD-1 blockade was started. Blood sampling time points were reported as weeks after the first dose of pembrolizumab.

The sequences come from peripheral blood, collected 52 weeks after starting pembrolizumab. The source is an adult with mismatch repair-deficient cancer.

CDR3 loop: CATAPLGAWGAGAGTDTQYF. The sequence is built from TRBV21-1 and TRBJ2-3; TRBD2 reflects the table's D call only, with no check against the DNA. TRBV21-1 represents a pseudogene. From the cysteine through the phenylalanine, the CDR3 covers 20 amino acids.